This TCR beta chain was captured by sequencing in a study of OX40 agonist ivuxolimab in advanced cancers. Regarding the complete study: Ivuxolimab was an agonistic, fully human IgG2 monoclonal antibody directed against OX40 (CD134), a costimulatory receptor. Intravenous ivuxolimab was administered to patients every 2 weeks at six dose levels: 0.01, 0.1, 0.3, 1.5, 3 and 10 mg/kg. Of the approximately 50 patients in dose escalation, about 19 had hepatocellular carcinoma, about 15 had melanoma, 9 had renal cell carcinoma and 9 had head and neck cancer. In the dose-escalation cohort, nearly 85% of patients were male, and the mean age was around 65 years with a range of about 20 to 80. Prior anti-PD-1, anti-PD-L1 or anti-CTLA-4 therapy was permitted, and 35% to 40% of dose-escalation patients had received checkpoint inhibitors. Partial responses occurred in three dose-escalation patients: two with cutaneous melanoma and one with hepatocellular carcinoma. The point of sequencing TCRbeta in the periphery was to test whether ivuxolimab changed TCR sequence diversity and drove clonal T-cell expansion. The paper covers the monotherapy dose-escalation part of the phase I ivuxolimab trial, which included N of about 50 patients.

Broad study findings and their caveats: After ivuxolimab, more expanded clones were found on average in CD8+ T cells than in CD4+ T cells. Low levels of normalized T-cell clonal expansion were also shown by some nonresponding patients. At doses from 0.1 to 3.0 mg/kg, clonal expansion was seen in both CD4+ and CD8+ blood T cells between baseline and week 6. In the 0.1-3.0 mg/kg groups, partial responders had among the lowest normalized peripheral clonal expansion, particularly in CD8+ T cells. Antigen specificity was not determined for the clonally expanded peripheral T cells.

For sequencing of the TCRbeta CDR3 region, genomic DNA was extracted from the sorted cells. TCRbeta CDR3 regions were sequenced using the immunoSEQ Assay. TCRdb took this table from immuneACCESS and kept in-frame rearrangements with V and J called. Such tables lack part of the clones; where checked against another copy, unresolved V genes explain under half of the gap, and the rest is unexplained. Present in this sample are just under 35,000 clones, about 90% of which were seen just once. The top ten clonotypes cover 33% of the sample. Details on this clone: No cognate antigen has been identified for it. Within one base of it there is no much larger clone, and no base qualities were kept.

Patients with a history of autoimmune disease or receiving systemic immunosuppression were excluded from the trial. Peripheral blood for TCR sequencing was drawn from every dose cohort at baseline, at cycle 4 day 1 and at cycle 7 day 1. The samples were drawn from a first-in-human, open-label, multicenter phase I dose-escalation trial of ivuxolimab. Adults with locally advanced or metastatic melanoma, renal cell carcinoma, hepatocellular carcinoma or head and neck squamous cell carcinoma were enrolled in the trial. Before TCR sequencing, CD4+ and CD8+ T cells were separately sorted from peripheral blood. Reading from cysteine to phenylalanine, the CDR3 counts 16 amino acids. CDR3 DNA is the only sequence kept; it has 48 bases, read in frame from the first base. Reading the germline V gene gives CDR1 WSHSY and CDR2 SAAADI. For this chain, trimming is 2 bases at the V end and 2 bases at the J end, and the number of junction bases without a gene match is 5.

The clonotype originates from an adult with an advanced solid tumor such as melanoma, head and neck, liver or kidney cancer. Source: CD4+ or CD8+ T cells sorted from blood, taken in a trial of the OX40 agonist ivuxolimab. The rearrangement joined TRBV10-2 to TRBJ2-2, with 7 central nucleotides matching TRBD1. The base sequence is TGCGCCAGCAGTGAGCGGCTAGGGGGCAACACCGGGGAGCTGTTTTTT. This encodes CASSERLGGNTGELFF.